These 21 T cell receptor beta chains were all obtained from the same sample, sequenced in a study of molecular identifiers for immune sequencing clone quantification. TCRdb reprocessed the PCR reads via MiXCR and lists one record per CDR3 protein. The sample contains 40,000 to 45,000 distinct CDR3 sequences, about 18% of which appear only once. Sequenced material: naive CD8+ T cells from blood, with Jurkat cell RNA spiked in. Noted subset: FACS-sorted CD8+CD4-CCR7+CD45RA+ naive T cells. The receptor source for this set is a human donor in good health. Some libraries in this study had Jurkat cell RNA spiked in.

This clonotype has at least ten counts. The chain carries TRBV28 and TRBJ2-7; D remains unclear. Germline-derived CDR1 and CDR2 are MDHEN and SYDVKM. The V and J ends lost 6 bases and 4 bases respectively, with 13 bases between them. The CDR3 has 13 amino acids. The CDR3, as DNA: TGTGCCAGCAGCACCCCGGGTACTTACGAGCAGTACTTC. This sequence encodes CASSTPGTYEQYF.

Many counts were recorded for this clonotype. This chain links TRBV5-1 with TRBJ1-2, with 8 bases identical to TRBD1. Germline lookup yields CDR1 SGHRS and CDR2 YFSETQ. CDR3 length equals 14 residues. Trimming cost V 1 base and J 6 bases; bases outside gene matches: 5. CDR3 sequence reads: CASSLRTGKDGYTF. CDR3 nucleotide sequence: TGCGCCAGCAGCTTGAGGACAGGGAAGGATGGCTACACCTTC.

With regard to this clonotype: Given a much more abundant clone one base away, this may be a read error. The genes are TRBV7-9 and TRBJ1-3; D is possibly TRBD1 (5 bases). V dropped 5 bases and J dropped 3 bases, with 14 bases sitting between them. CDR3 length: 15 residues. Germline values: CDR1 SEHNR, CDR2 FQNEAQ (reference sequence). The DNA for the CDR3 is TGTGCCAGCAGCACAGACAGATACTTTGGAAACACCATATATTTT. The encoded protein is CASSTDRYFGNTIYF. Drawing the rest from reference TRBV7-9 and TRBJ1-3, the complete variable domain is DTGVSQNPRHKITKRGQNVTFRCDPISEHNRLYWYRQTLGQGPEFLTYFQNEAQLEKSRLLSDRFSAERPKGSFSTLEIQRTEQGDSAMYLCASSTDRYFGNTIYFGEGSWLTVV.

There are many counts of this clonotype. V gene TRBV6-1 combines with J gene TRBJ2-2; no clear D gene. Trimming removed 1 base at V and 10 bases at J, with 7 bases between. The CDR3 loop spans 12 amino acids. CDR1 and CDR2 from the germline V gene are MNHNS and SASEGT. The DNA of the CDR3 is TGTGCCAGCAGTGAAGTGGTAGAGGAGCTGTTTTTT. It translates to CASSEVVEELFF.

A remark on this clonotype: A read error may be the cause here, since a much bigger clone is one base away. The CDR3 nucleotides read TGTGCCAGCAGCCTATCGAGTGGGAATCAGCCCCAGCATTTT. Protein product: CASSLSSGNQPQHF. The gene calls are TRBV6-2 or TRBV6-3 and TRBJ1-5; D uncertain. Trimming removed 6 bases at V and 4 bases at J, with 13 bases between. The germline V gene encodes CDR1 MNHEY and CDR2 SVGEGT. This CDR3 has 14 residues.

This clonotype was found many times. The CDR3 nucleotides read TGTGCCACCCACCCCAGCGGGAGCAATAATGAGCAGTTCTTC. Its protein is CATHPSGSNNEQFF. V and J are TRBV10-3 and TRBJ2-1; 8 bases map to TRBD2. CDR3 size: 14 residues. Trimming removed 10 bases from V and 7 bases from J; junction bases left unmatched: 12. CDR1 and CDR2 (germline): ENHRY, SYGVKD.

This clonotype was seen ten or more times. The chain links TRBV27 to TRBJ1-2; TRBD1 might be the D (5 bases). V was cut by 1 base and J by 8 bases, with 11 bases left in between. CDR3 size: 13 residues. Per germline, CDR1 MNHEY and CDR2 SMNVEV (reference sequence). In nucleotides, the CDR3 is TGTGCCAGCAGTTTATTTCCAGGGTACGGCTACACCTTC. It specifies CASSLFPGYGYTF.

This clonotype was seen a single time. The chain recombines TRBV9 with TRBJ2-7, with D maybe TRBD2 (5 bases). Germline values: CDR1 SGDLS, CDR2 YYNGEE. The CDR3 covers 14 residues. Trimming pared 4 bases from V and 4 bases from J, leaving 15 bases between. The CDR3 is CASSPPGIEYEQYF. In DNA, the CDR3 is TGTGCCAGCAGCCCACCCGGGATCGAATACGAGCAGTACTTC.

This clonotype was picked up a small number of times. This chain joins TRBV7-6 and TRBJ2-1; 9 nucleotides agree with TRBD2. The trim removed 2 bases at V and 0 bases at J, leaving 8 bases unmatched. CDR3 length: 18 amino acids. Germline values: CDR1 SGHVS, CDR2 FNYEAQ. The DNA for the CDR3 is TGTGCCAGCAGCTTATCTAGGACTAGCGAGAACTCCTACAATGAGCAGTTCTTC. Encoded protein: CASSLSRTSENSYNEQFF.

At least ten counts were recorded for this clonotype. The chain combines TRBV12-3 or TRBV12-4 with TRBJ1-1; D remains unclear. The CDR3 length is 13 residues. Trimming took off 6 bases at V and 1 base at J, with 9 bases between the two ends. The CDR3 DNA reads TGTGCCAGCAGCACCTACAGGAACACTGAAGCTTTCTTT. It yields the protein CASSTYRNTEAFF.

For this clonotype: The junction and the germline gene differ at one end; a read error may be behind it. The chain has TRBV5-6 and TRBJ2-6, with TRBD1 identical over 7 bases. Germline CDR1 SGHDT, CDR2 YYEEEE. There are 16 residues in the CDR3. The CDR3 reads CASSQGTDSGVNVLTF. In DNA form, the CDR3 reads TGTGCCAGCAGCCAAGGGACAGACTCTGGGGTCAACGTCCTGACTTTC. Looking up the rest from reference TRBV5-6 and TRBJ2-6 gives the full variable domain: DAGVTQSPTHLIKTRGQQVTLRCSPKSGHDTVSWYQQALGQGPQFIFQYYEEEERQRGNFPDRFSGHQFPNYSSELNVNALLLGDSALYLCASSQGTDSGVNVLTFGAGSRLTVL.

The J gene is TRBJ1-1, the V gene TRBV13, with a weak D call TRBD1 (6 bases). The CDR3 sequence is 15 residues long. V was pared by 7 bases and J by 5 bases, with 20 bases between. Per the germline V gene, CDR1 is PRHDT and CDR2 is FYEKMQ (reference sequence). In nucleotides, the CDR3 is TGTGCCAGCACCATGGGGGGCTATAAGAGGACTGAAGCTTTCTTT. It encodes CASTMGGYKRTEAFF.

This clonotype was detected many times. The chain's CDR3 is CASSFLGSSTNEKLFF. CDR3 nucleotides: TGTGCCAGCAGCTTTCTTGGGTCTTCCACTAATGAAAAACTGTTTTTT. The rearrangement uses TRBV7-8 and TRBJ1-4, with no clear D. CDR3 length: 16 residues. In germline, CDR1 is SGHVS, CDR2 FQNEAQ. V lost 3 bases and J lost 2, with 13 bases in between.

Many counts were recorded for this clonotype. The V gene is TRBV4-2, the J gene TRBJ2-7; D is unresolved. Between the trimmed V and J ends, which lost 3 bases and 0 bases, there was a span of 3 bases. The V gene's germline CDR1 is LGHNA and CDR2 YNFKEQ. The CDR3 runs 12 residues. The CDR3 protein is CASSQSSYEQYF. The CDR3 DNA reads TGTGCCAGCAGCCAGAGCTCCTACGAGCAGTACTTC.

This clonotype has at least ten counts. CDR3 bases: TGCGCCAGCAGCCTCTGGGACAGGGGAGTCCACGAGCAGTACTTC. It encodes CASSLWDRGVHEQYF. The chain has TRBV5-1 and TRBJ2-7, with TRBD1 identical over 10 bases. CDR3 length: 15 amino acids. J was trimmed by 5 bases and V by 4 bases; bases with no gene match: 9. CDR1 is SGHRS, CDR2 YFSETQ, per germline.

The sample holds one count of this clonotype. The chain has TRBV5-8 and TRBJ2-7; TRBD1 agrees at 10 bases. The CDR3 has 15 residues. V gave up 0 bases and J gave up 5 bases; unmatched junction bases: 5. CDR1 is SGHTS, CDR2 YDEGEE, per germline. As DNA, the CDR3 is TGTGCCAGCAGCTTGGGACAGGGGGCCTTGGACGAGCAGTACTTC. Translated: CASSLGQGALDEQYF.

This clonotype has ten or more counts. This chain joins TRBV7-8 and TRBJ2-3, with 10 bases lining up with TRBD1. This CDR3 comprises 15 residues. V shed 5 bases, J shed 4 bases, and the junction held 6 bases outside the gene matches. The germline V gene encodes CDR1 SGHVS and CDR2 FQNEAQ. The CDR3 sequence is CASSVMTGGPDTQYF. The CDR3 bases are TGTGCCAGCAGCGTCATGACAGGGGGCCCAGATACGCAGTATTTT. The variable domain in full, with the rest retrieved from reference TRBV7-8 and TRBJ2-3, is GAGVSQSPRYKVAKRGQDVALRCDPISGHVSLFWYQQALGQGPEFLTYFQNEAQLDKSGLPSDRFFAERPEGSVSTLKIQRTQQEDSAVYLCASSVMTGGPDTQYFGPGTRLTVL.

This clonotype was recorded at least ten times. The CDR3 DNA sequence: TGTGCCAGCAGCTTACTGGGAGGGGAGACCCAGTACTTC. Its translation is CASSLLGGETQYF. This chain uses TRBV7-9 with TRBJ2-5, with 7 positions matching TRBD2. The CDR3 spans 13 residues. From germline, CDR1 is SEHNR and CDR2 FQNEAQ (reference sequence). V was pared by 2 bases and J by 5 bases, with 2 bases of the junction left unmatched. Based on the CDR3 plus reference TRBV7-9 and TRBJ2-5, the full variable domain is DTGVSQNPRHKITKRGQNVTFRCDPISEHNRLYWYRQTLGQGPEFLTYFQNEAQLEKSRLLSDRFSAERPKGSFSTLEIQRTEQGDSAMYLCASSLLGGETQYFGPGTRLLVL.

There are a few counts of this clonotype. The V call is TRBV4-2, the J call TRBJ2-7, with TRBD1 matching over 10 bases. V was clipped by 4 bases and J by 4 bases; unmatched bases: 19. Germline V gives CDR1 LGHNA, CDR2 YNFKEQ. The CDR3 runs 19 residues. CDR3 nucleotides: TGTGCCAGCAGCCTCTTATTATCCTCGACCGGGACAGGGGCATACGAGCAGTACTTC. Translated: CASSLLLSSTGTGAYEQYF.

This chain uses TRBV21-1 with TRBJ2-7; the listed D gene, TRBD1, was not tested against the DNA. TRBV21-1 is classified as a pseudogene. The length of the CDR3 is 17 residues. CDR3 nucleotide sequence: TGTGCCAGCAGCAAAAATCCCACGGGACAGGGTTTCTACGAGCAGTACTTC. Amino acids: CASSKNPTGQGFYEQYF.

The V and J genes are TRBV7-9 and TRBJ2-7, with TRBD2 matching 10 bases. The germline V gene encodes CDR1 SEHNR and CDR2 FQNEAQ (reference sequence). The CDR3 is 15 residues long. The V segment lost 5 bases and the J segment 6 bases; nucleotides outside the gene matches: 10. DNA of the CDR3: TGTGCCAGCAGCCCCCCAAAGCTAGCGGGAGCCGAGCAGTACTTC. The encoded protein is CASSPPKLAGAEQYF.